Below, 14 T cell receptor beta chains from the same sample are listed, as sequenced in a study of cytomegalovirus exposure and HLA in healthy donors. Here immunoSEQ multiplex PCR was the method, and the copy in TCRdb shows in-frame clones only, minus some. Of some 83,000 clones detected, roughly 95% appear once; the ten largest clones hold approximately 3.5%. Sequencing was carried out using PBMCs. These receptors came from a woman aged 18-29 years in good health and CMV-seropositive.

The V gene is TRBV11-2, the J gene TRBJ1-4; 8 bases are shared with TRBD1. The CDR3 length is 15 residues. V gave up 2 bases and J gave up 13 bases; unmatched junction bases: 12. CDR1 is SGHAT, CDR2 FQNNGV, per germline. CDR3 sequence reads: CASSLYGDGQGRLFF. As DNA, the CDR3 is TGTGCCAGCAGCTTATACGGGGACGGACAGGGCAGACTGTTTTTT.

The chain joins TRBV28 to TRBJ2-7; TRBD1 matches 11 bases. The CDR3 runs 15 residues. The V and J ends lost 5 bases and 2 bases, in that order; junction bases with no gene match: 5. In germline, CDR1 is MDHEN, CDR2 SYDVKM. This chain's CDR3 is CASSPPGQGAYEQYF. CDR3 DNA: TGTGCCAGCAGTCCCCCGGGACAGGGGGCCTACGAGCAGTACTTC.

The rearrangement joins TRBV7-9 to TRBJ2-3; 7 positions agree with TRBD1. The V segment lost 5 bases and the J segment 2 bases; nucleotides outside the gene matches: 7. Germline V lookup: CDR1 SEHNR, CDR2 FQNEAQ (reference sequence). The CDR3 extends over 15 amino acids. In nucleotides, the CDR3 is TGTGCCAGCAGCACGCCGGGACAGCCCACAGATACGCAGTATTTT. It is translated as CASSTPGQPTDTQYF.

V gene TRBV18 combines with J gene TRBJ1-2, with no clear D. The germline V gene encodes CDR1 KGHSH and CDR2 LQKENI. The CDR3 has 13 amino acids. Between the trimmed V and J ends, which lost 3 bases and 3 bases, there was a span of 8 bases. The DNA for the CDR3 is TGTGCCAGCTCACCGCGGGCGGACTATGGCTACACCTTC. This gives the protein CASSPRADYGYTF.

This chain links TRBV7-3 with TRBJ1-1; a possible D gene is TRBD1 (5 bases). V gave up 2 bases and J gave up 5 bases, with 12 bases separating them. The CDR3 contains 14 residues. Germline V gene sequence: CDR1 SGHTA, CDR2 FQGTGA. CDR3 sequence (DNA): TGTGCCAGCAGCTTAGTTGGCAGGGAAACTGAAGCTTTCTTT. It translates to CASSLVGRETEAFF. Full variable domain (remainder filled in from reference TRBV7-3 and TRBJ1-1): GAGVSQTPSNKVTEKGKYVELRCDPISGHTALYWYRQSLGQGPEFLIYFQGTGAADDSGLPNDRFFAVRPEGSVSTLKIQRTERGDSAVYLCASSLVGRETEAFFGQGTRLTVV.

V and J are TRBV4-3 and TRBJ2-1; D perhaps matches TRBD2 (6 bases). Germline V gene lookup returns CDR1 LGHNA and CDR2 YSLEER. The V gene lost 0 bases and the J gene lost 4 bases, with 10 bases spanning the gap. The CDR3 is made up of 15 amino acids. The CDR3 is CASSQEASAYNEQFF. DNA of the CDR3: TGCGCCAGCAGCCAAGAAGCTAGCGCTTACAATGAGCAGTTCTTC.

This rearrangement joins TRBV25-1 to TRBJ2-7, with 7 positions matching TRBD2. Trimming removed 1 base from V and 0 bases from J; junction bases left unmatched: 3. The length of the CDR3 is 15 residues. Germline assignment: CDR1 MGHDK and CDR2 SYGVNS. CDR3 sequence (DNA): TGTGCCAGCAGTGAATCGGGAGGAACCTCCTACGAGCAGTACTTC. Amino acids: CASSESGGTSYEQYF.

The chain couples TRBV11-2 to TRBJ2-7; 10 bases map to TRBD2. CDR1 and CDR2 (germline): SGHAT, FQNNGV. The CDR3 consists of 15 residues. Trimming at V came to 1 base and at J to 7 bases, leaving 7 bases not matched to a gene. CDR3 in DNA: TGTGCCAGCAGCTTAGGGGCTAGCGGGGGCGGGGAGCAGTACTTC. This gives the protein CASSLGASGGGEQYF.

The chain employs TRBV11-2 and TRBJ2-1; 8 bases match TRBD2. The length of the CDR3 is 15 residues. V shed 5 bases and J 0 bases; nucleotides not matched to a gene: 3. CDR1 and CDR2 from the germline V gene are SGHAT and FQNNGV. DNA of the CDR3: TGTGCCAGCAGCGTAAGCGGGAGCTCCTACAATGAGCAGTTCTTC. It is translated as CASSVSGSSYNEQFF. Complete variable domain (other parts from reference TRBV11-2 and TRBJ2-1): EAGVAQSPRYKIIEKRQSVAFWCNPISGHATLYWYQQILGQGPKLLIQFQNNGVVDDSQLPKDRFSAERLKGVDSTLKIQPAKLEDSAVYLCASSVSGSSYNEQFFGPGTRLTVL.

The CDR3 loop reads CASSQGGEAFF. The CDR3 bases are TGTGCCAGCAGCCAGGGGGGTGAAGCTTTCTTT. The chain carries TRBV14 and TRBJ1-1, with D possibly being TRBD1 (5 bases). V lost 3 bases and J lost 7, with 6 bases in between. The CDR3 is 11 amino acids. CDR1 SGHDN and CDR2 FVKESK come from the germline V gene.

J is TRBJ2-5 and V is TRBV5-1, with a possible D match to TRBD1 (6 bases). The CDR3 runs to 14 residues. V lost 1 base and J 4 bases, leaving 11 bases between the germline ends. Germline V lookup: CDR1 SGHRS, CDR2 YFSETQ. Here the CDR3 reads CASSLSGERETQYF. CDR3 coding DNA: TGCGCCAGCAGCTTGTCAGGGGAGAGAGAGACCCAGTACTTC.

CDR3 region: CASSRDTRSAEQYF. The CDR3, as DNA: TGCGCCAGCTCCCGGGACACCCGATCTGCCGAGCAGTACTTC. J is TRBJ2-7 and V is TRBV4-3; D might be TRBD1 (6 bases). The CDR3 loop spans 14 amino acids. Trimming stripped 8 bases from V and 6 bases from J, with 20 bases between. CDR1 LGHNA and CDR2 YSLEER come from the germline V gene.

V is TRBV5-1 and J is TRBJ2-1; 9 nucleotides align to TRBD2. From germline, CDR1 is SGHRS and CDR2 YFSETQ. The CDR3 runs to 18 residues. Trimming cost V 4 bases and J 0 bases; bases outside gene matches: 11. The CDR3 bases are TGCGCCAGCAGCGTGGGGGGGAGCGGGGGGCTCTCCTACAATGAGCAGTTCTTC. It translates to CASSVGGSGGLSYNEQFF. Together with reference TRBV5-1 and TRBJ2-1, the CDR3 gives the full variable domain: KAGVTQTPRYLIKTRGQQVTLSCSPISGHRSVSWYQQTPGQGLQFLFEYFSETQRNKGNFPGRFSGRQFSNSRSEMNVSTLELGDSALYLCASSVGGSGGLSYNEQFFGPGTRLTVL.

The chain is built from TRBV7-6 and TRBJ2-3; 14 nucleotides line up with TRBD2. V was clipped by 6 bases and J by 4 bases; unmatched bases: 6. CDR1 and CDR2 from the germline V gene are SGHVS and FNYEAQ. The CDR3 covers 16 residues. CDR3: CASSSRLAGGPDTQYF. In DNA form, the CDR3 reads TGTGCCAGCAGTTCACGACTAGCGGGAGGGCCAGATACGCAGTATTTT.